Listed below are T cell receptor beta chains from one sample, sequenced in a study of blood T cells in healthy people across ages. TCRdb redid the calling of the 5' RACE reads with MiXCR, one entry per CDR3 protein. The repertoire includes about 640,000 distinct CDR3 sequences, under 65% of them detected once, and over 30% sits in the top ten. The sequenced sample consisted of blood. These receptor sequences come from a man in his fifties or sixties in good health. Each CDR3 is given without its conserved first and last residue. D genes are given only for firm matches. The size field is filled for only some rows; it gives once, few, many or a size class.

d_gene,j_gene,len,abundance,v_gene,CDR3aa
-,TRBJ1-6,11,-,TRBV4-2,ASRATDNSPLH
-,TRBJ2-3,12,-,TRBV20-1,SARLGQYTDTQY
TRBD1,TRBJ2-1,12,few,TRBV20-1,SAGGQGAYNEQF
TRBD2,TRBJ2-2,16,-,TRBV3-1,ASSPKRAGASGTGELF
-,TRBJ2-7,11,-,TRBV9,ACSVAGTAEQY
-,TRBJ1-2,11,once,TRBV7-2,ASSLSSGLGYT
-,TRBJ2-3,12,-,TRBV6-4,ASSADNAVGTQY
-,TRBJ1-1,13,-,TRBV7-2,ASSLAAGLNTEAF
TRBD2,TRBJ2-5,15,-,TRBV3-1,ASSQAGLAGGQETQY
TRBD1,TRBJ1-1,10,-,TRBV6-5,ASTDRRGEAF
TRBD2,TRBJ2-5,13,few,TRBV7-2,ASSFRLAGGETQY
-,-,13,-,TRBV7-2,ASSLGQGNYNEQY
-,TRBJ1-1,10,-,TRBV20-1,SARRGRAEAF
TRBD1,TRBJ1-2,12,-,TRBV4-2,ASNSGQGGYGYT
-,TRBJ1-1,10,few,TRBV28,ASRQGGTEAF
-,TRBJ2-3,12,-,TRBV20-1,SASEGRRTDTQY
-,TRBJ2-7,13,-,TRBV5-1,ASSTQGPSSYEQY
TRBD1,TRBJ1-4,13,few,TRBV5-1,ASSYGQGAGEKLF
TRBD1,TRBJ2-7,12,-,TRBV20-1,SVLTGTGPYEQY
-,TRBJ1-2,11,-,TRBV28,ASSLNPGGGYT
TRBD1,TRBJ1-1,15,-,TRBV10-3,AISESLGQGASSEAF
-,TRBJ2-3,12,few,TRBV10-3,AHSGVAGIDTQY
-,TRBJ1-5,13,-,TRBV12-3/TRBV12-4,ASSLASGGHQPQH
TRBD2,TRBJ2-3,14,-,TRBV28,ASSLVLAGYTDTQY
TRBD2,TRBJ2-4,8,-,TRBV6-5,ASFRGEEY
TRBD1,TRBJ1-6,14,-,TRBV7-9,ASSKTRDRGRSPLH
-,TRBJ2-1,10,-,TRBV20-1,SASPIDNEQF
-,TRBJ1-1,18,-,TRBV6-4,ASSDTKPAPQAPMNTEAF
-,TRBJ1-1,11,-,TRBV10-3,AISDNGNTEAF
TRBD1,TRBJ2-7,13,few,TRBV11-2,ASSFGTGDGYEQY
TRBD2,TRBJ2-3,15,-,TRBV11-2,ASSLGGTSGRLDTQY
-,TRBJ2-5,12,-,TRBV12-3/TRBV12-4,ASRVTGSQETQY
-,TRBJ2-7,12,-,TRBV20-1,SAVHARGAGEQY
-,TRBJ2-4,12,-,TRBV5-1,ASSPTTSENIQY
-,TRBJ2-1,11,few,TRBV25-1,ASSEYLANEQF
-,TRBJ2-5,11,once,TRBV2,ASSELGESSQY
-,TRBJ2-7,10,-,TRBV10-3,AISDRSYEQY
TRBD2,TRBJ2-5,12,-,TRBV5-1,ASSFGGGLETQY
TRBD1,TRBJ2-3,14,-,TRBV13,ASSRTGTGYTDTQY
TRBD2,TRBJ2-1,15,-,TRBV6-4,ASSDSGTSGGHNEQF
-,TRBJ1-2,14,-,TRBV28,ASSLPGSEANYGYT
-,TRBJ2-5,14,few,TRBV2,ASSLDGGDSEETQY
-,TRBJ2-1,13,-,TRBV20-1,SARSAGAKYNEQF
-,TRBJ2-5,10,few,TRBV11-2,ASSQLSETQY
TRBD1,TRBJ1-1,13,-,TRBV5-1,ASSLTGGLNTEAF
TRBD2,TRBJ2-1,14,once,TRBV12-3/TRBV12-4,ASSSRTSGSMYEQF
-,TRBJ2-1,11,-,TRBV18,ASSPDTYNEQF
-,TRBJ2-1,11,-,TRBV11-2,ASSFSYTNEQF
-,TRBJ1-1,11,-,TRBV3-1,ASSQDLRARAF
-,TRBJ1-1,14,-,TRBV7-8,ASSLVSGALGSEAF
TRBD1,TRBJ2-7,11,-,TRBV10-3,AISEQGAGEQY